Below, 12 T cell receptor beta chains from the same sample are listed, as sequenced in a study of post-analysis software for immune sequencing data. Antigens of these TCRs are unknown. Built from TCR beta cDNA, the libraries had unique molecular identifiers in them. One entry per CDR3 protein results from TCRdb running MiXCR on the PCR reads. The sample contains about 820,000 distinct CDR3 sequences, approximately 53% of which appear only once. Findings and caveats of the study: In patients, TRBV5-6, TRBV5-1 and TRBV20-1 belonged to roughly five TRBV segments found more frequently than in controls.

Sequences were obtained from blood. The source is a girl aged 5-17 years with multiple sclerosis.

The V call is TRBV28, the J call TRBJ2-4, with D unresolved. The CDR3 covers 16 residues. V shed 3 bases and J shed 0 bases, with 12 bases lying between them. Germline CDR1 is MDHEN and CDR2 is SYDVKM. CDR3 DNA: TGTGCCAGCAGTTTTGATAGCTCTCTAGCCAAAAACATTCAGTACTTC. This codes for CASSFDSSLAKNIQYF.

The V and J genes are TRBV13 and TRBJ2-4; TRBD1 matches at 7 bases. The DNA end lines up better with TRBJ2-5; the J call may be wrong. CDR1 is PRHDT, CDR2 FYEKMQ, per germline (reference sequence). The CDR3 consists of 16 residues. The CDR3 reads CASSLGWGTVQETQYF. CDR3 nucleotide sequence: TGTGCCAGCAGCTTAGGCTGGGGGACAGTACAGGAGACCCAGTACTTC.

This clonotype has more than one count but fewer than ten. This chain uses TRBV5-5 with TRBJ2-3, with 9 nucleotides matching TRBD2. The germline gives CDR1 SGHKS, CDR2 YYEKEE (reference sequence). The CDR3 length is 15 residues. V lost 2 bases to trimming and J lost 4 bases; unmatched junction nucleotides: 5. In nucleotides, the CDR3 is TGTGCCAGCAGCTTAGCGGGAGGTGGTGCAGATACGCAGTATTTT. This gives the protein CASSLAGGGADTQYF.

This clonotype was seen a few times. The V and J genes are TRBV7-9 and TRBJ2-3, with D possibly matching TRBD2 (5 bases). V gave up 0 bases and J gave up 4 bases, with 8 bases separating them. There are 14 residues in the CDR3. Germline V gene sequence: CDR1 SEHNR, CDR2 FQNEAQ (reference sequence). The CDR3 here is CASSLAGAPDTQYF. Here the CDR3 DNA reads TGTGCCAGCAGCTTAGCGGGAGCCCCAGATACGCAGTATTTT.

The CDR3 here is CASSGGGANYGYTF. CDR3 sequence (DNA): TGCGCCAGCAGTGGGGGCGGCGCTAACTATGGCTACACCTTC. This chain uses TRBV5-1 with TRBJ1-2; a weak D match, TRBD1 (6 bases). CDR3 length equals 14 residues. Germline CDR1 reads SGHRS; CDR2 reads YFSETQ. V gave up 5 bases and J gave up 0 bases, with 11 bases separating them.

The gene calls are TRBV12-5 and TRBJ2-1; TRBD2 aligns across 13 bases. Germline trimming cut 6 bases from V and 8 bases from J; bases unmatched to any gene: 7. CDR1 and CDR2 (germline): LGHNT, FRNRAP. The CDR3 spans 15 residues. The CDR3 DNA reads as TGTGCTAGTGGACCACGGACTAGCGGGAGTTATGAGCAGTTCTTC. Its protein is CASGPRTSGSYEQFF.

Only a few counts were recorded for this clonotype. The V and J genes are TRBV3-1 and TRBJ1-6, with 7 bases matching TRBD1. The CDR3 runs 14 residues. With V trimmed by 4 bases and J by 5 bases, 2 bases remained unmatched. Germline loops: CDR1 LGHDT, CDR2 YNNKEL (reference sequence). DNA for the CDR3: TGTGCCAGCAGCCCCGGGACAGATAATTCACCCCTCCACTTT. This encodes CASSPGTDNSPLHF.

With respect to this clonotype: Relative to the germline gene, one junction end is altered; a read error may explain this. This rearrangement joins TRBV7-2 to TRBJ2-2; D gene unclear. This CDR3 has 14 amino acids. Germline values: CDR1 SGHTA, CDR2 FQGNSA. CDR3 sequence reads: CASSLGRNSGELFF. DNA for the CDR3: TGTGCCAGCAGCTTGGGCCGGAACTCCGGGGAGCTGTTTTTT.

The genes are TRBV12-3 or TRBV12-4 and TRBJ2-1; TRBD2 agrees at 10 bases. CDR3 length equals 16 residues. The trim removed 5 bases at V and 8 bases at J, leaving 12 bases unmatched. In nucleotides, the CDR3 is TGTGCCAGCAGTCCTCCGGGACTAGCGCCTGAGTATGAGCAGTTCTTC. This translates into CASSPPGLAPEYEQFF.

The chain is built from TRBV29-1 and TRBJ2-5, with D tentatively TRBD2 (5 bases). The V and J ends lost 8 bases and 11 bases respectively, with 15 bases between them. Germline loops: CDR1 SQVTM, CDR2 ANQGSEA. CDR3 size: 10 residues. CDR3 nucleotide sequence: TGCAGCCATTGGGAGAATGAGCAGTACTTC. As protein: CSHWENEQYF. The full variable domain, completed using reference TRBV29-1 and TRBJ2-5, is SAVISQKPSRDICQRGTSLTIQCQVDSQVTMMFWYRQQPGQSLTLIATANQGSEATYESGFVIDKFPISRPNLTFSTLTVSNMSPEDSSIYLCSHWENEQYFGPGTRLLVL.

The rearrangement uses TRBV27 and TRBJ2-6; 10 bases are a match to TRBD1. After removal of 7 bases from V and 0 bases from J, the junction contained 6 bases not matched to a gene. Germline lookup yields CDR1 MNHEY and CDR2 SMNVEV (reference sequence). This CDR3 is built from 17 residues. The CDR3 sequence is CASTRDRGLSGANVLTF. For the CDR3, the DNA is TGTGCCAGCACCAGGGACAGGGGCCTCTCTGGGGCCAACGTCCTGACTTTC.

This clonotype was detected once. The chain uses TRBV9 and TRBJ2-5; no clear D. This CDR3 has 14 amino acids. With 3 bases removed from V and 4 bases from J, the gap between germline ends came to 13 bases. Germline V lookup: CDR1 SGDLS, CDR2 YYNGEE. CDR3 in DNA: TGTGCCAGCAGCGAGGGCTACCCGGGAGAGACCCAGTACTTC. This sequence encodes CASSEGYPGETQYF.